This T cell receptor beta chain appears in the sequencing data of a study of shared T cell receptors in the human thymus. Germline V lookup: CDR1 SGHTA, CDR2 FQGNSA. Between the trimmed V and J ends, which lost 4 bases and 0 bases, there was a span of 7 bases. The CDR3 contains 13 residues. Here immunoSEQ multiplex PCR was the method, and the copy in TCRdb shows in-frame clones only, minus some. The sample lists 640,000 or so clones; about 87% were seen once. This sample was shared with a second study, whose subject was human thymus T cells. That study reports: Donors consisted of healthy Finnish infants (having corrective surgery for congenital heart defects). Corrective cardiac surgery supplied the resected thymus tissue. Across thymic and blood repertoires, the usage of V and J genes appeared to be biased. Reports from related research described highly overlapping thymic repertoires among unrelated individuals.

The chain couples TRBV7-2 to TRBJ2-7; weak D call: TRBD2 (6 bases). This TCR was recovered from a boy in the first two years of life with a congenital heart defect. Sequenced input: thymocytes. CDR3 nucleotide sequence: TGTGCCAGCAGCTGGGGACTCTCCTACGAGCAGTACTTC. Amino acids: CASSWGLSYEQYF.